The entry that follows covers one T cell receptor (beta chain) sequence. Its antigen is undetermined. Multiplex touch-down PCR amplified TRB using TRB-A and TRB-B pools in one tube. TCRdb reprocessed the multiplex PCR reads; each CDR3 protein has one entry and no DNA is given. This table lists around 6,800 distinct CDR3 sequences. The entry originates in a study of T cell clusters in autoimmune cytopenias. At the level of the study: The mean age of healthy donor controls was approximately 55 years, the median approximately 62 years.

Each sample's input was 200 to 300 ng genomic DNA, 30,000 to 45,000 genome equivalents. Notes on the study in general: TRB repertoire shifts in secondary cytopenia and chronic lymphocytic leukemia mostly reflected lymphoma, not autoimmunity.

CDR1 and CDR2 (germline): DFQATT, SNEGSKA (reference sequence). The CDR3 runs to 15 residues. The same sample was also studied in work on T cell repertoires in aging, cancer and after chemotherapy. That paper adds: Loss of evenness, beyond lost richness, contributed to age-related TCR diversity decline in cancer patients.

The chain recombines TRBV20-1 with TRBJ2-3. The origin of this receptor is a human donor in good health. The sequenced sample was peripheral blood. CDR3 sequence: CSARVFTTSTDTQYF.